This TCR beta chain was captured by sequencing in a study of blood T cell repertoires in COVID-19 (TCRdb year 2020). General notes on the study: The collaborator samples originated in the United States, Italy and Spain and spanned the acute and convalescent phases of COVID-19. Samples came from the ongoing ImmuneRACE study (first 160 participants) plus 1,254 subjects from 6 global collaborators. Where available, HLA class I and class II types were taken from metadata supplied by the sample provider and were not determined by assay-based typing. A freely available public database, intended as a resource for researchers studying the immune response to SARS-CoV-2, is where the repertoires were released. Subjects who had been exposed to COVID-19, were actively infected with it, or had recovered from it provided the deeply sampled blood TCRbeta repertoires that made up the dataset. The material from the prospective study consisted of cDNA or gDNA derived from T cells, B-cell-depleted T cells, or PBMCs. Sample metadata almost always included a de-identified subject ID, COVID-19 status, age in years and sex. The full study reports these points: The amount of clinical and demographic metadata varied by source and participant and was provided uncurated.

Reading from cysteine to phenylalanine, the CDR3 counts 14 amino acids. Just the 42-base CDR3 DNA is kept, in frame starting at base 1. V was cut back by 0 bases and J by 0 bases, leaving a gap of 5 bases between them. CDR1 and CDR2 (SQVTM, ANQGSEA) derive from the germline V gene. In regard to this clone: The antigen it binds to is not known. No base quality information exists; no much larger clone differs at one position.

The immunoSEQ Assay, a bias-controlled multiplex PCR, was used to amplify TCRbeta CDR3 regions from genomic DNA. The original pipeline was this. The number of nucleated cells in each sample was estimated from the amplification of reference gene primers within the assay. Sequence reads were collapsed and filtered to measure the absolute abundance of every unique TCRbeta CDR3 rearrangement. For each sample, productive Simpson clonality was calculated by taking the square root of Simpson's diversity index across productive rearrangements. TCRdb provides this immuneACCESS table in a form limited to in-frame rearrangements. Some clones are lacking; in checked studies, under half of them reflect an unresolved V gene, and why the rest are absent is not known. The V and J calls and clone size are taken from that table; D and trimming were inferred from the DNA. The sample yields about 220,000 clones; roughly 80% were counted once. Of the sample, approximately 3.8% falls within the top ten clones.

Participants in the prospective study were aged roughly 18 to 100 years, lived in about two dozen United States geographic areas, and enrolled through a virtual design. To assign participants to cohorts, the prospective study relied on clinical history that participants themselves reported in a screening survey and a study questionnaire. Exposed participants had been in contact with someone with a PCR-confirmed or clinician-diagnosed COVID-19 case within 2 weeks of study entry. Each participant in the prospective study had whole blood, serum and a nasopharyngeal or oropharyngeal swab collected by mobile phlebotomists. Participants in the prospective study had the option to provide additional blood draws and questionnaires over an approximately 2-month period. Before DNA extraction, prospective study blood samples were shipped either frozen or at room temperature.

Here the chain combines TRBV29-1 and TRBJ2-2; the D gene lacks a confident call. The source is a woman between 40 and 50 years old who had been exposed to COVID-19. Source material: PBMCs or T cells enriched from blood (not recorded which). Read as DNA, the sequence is TGCAGCGTTGAAGACAGGACGAACACCGGGGAGCTGTTTTTT. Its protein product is CSVEDRTNTGELFF.